This TCR beta chain was observed in a study of monozygotic twins with inflammatory bowel disease. TCRdb re-called the 5' RACE reads and shows each CDR3 protein once, DNA omitted. The sample's table shows fewer than 200,000 distinct CDR3 sequences. CDR3 size: 15 residues. Germline V lookup: CDR1 DFQATT, CDR2 SNEGSKA (reference sequence). This rearrangement joins TRBV20-1 to TRBJ2-7. This sequence was found in a human donor with ulcerative colitis or Crohn's disease, or a healthy co-twin of an affected twin (not recorded which). The sequencing sample was made of blood. The CDR3 sequence: CSARFWQGRSYEQYF.